Given below is one TCR beta chain in context. Its recognized antigen is unknown. Within one base of it there is no much larger clone, and no base qualities were kept. CDR1 and CDR2 are drawn from the germline V gene: ENHRY, SYGVKD. Cut back by 4 bases and 3 bases, the V and J ends lie 6 bases apart. The CDR3 holds 12 amino acids from the cysteine to the phenylalanine. The retained sequence is limited to the CDR3, 36 bases, with the frame set at the first base. Healthy HIV-negative adults with no recently reported acute infections or vaccinations were included as donors. Every donor was a Caucasian adult living in Nashville, Tennessee, USA. Magnetic negative selection was used to enrich CD4+ T cells, after which naive cells were positively selected on CD45RA and the negative fraction became the memory subset. Blood was obtained by leukapheresis, after which PBMCs were separated by Ficoll-Histopaque density gradient centrifugation and cryopreserved in liquid nitrogen vapor phase. Analytical flow cytometry was used to check the purity and quantity of each magnetically sorted T cell population. Each sorted fraction had its genomic DNA isolated and then quantified by UV absorbance on a Nanodrop 2000c.

TCR CDR3 regions were amplified from genomic DNA by multiplex PCR using the deep immunoSEQ assay. Genomic DNA extracted from each cell subset was distributed evenly over all wells of several immunoSEQ 96-well plates, and each plate served as one replicate. For sorted subsets, each replicate PCR was loaded with 200 to 250 ng genomic DNA, equivalent to approximately 33,000 T cell genomes. Purified libraries were quantified with a Qubit 3.0 fluorometer, sized on a Bioanalyzer 2100, and re-quantified with the KAPA Library Quantification kit. Every immunoSEQ 96-well plate was sequenced on a dedicated single-read 150-cycle Illumina NextSeq 550 flow cell. The original pipeline was this. Because the immunoSEQ output held only junctional sequences and lacked quality scores, the filtering could not match the filtering applied to full-length reads. To assign V/J genes and CDR3, sequences were annotated against IMGT germline references using PyIR, a Python wrapper for IgBLAST v1.9. Reads were filtered out if the reads had weak V/J assignments (E-value above 1e-6), no CDR3, stop codons, out-of-frame junctions, or ambiguous translated residues. V3J clonotypes were defined as sequences sharing the same inferred V gene, J gene, and CDR3 amino acid sequence. Percentage overlap between repertoires was calculated by dividing the number of shared unique clonotypes by the size of the smaller repertoire. Repertoire richness was assessed with RTK rarefaction, the Chao1 estimator, and Recon v2.1 estimates of unobserved clonotypes. Generation probabilities were computed with OLGA for all TCRbeta clonotypes obtained by the gDNA method from a handful of donors. TCRdb's version of the immuneACCESS table is confined to in-frame rearrangements and falls short of the full clone set. An unresolved V gene accounts for under half of the shortfall where checked; the remainder is of unknown origin. For V, J and clone size, that table is used; D and trimming come from the DNA. The sample table holds about 1.1 million clones, of which approximately 80% were seen once. The top ten clonotypes cover 0.7% to 0.95% of the sample.

This entry belongs to a study of shared clonotypes between healthy human individuals (dated by TCRdb to about 2020). About the investigation overall: A couple of women and a few men aged 18 to 49 years were included in the cohort. For each donor, three plates each were used for CD4 naive and CD4 memory, two plates were used for CD8 naive, and one plate was used for CD8 memory. To estimate repertoire size and how much clonotype sharing occurs between individuals, the study deeply sequenced the blood TCR repertoires of 5 or 6 healthy adults. To increase sequencing depth and limit assay-specific biases, different laboratories used diverse techniques to prepare libraries and sequence TCR repertoires. Per donor, leukapheresis produced somewhere between about 0.85 and 8.9 billion PBMCs. What the study reported, not specific to this receptor: Sampling was restricted to blood, and TCR repertoires in tissues likely differ from the TCR repertoires found in blood. The small number of donors limited the genetic and exposure-history diversity represented. Compared with non-shared clonotypes, clonotypes shared by all four sorted-subset donors had higher generation probabilities. Even with the large sequencing depth, rarefaction of the sorted-subset datasets indicated that sequencing was incomplete. Based on pairwise subsampling, the degree of clonotype sharing among donors was expected to be affected by sequencing depth. When a handful of donors were compared, the shared fraction of clonotypes was roughly 5% for naive CD4, approximately 3.5% for naive CD8, 2.3% for memory CD4, and around 0.37% for memory CD8. Naive subsets generally had larger estimated clonotype richness than memory subsets did.

This sequence uses TRBV10-3 and TRBJ1-2; too little of a D gene remains to name it. The sequenced sample was memory CD4+ T cells from PBMCs. The meaning of the sample's cell subset or site label: CD45RA-negative fraction. This receptor was obtained from a man aged 18 to 30 in good health. Some clones in this sample may be carry-over from other donors' samples. The CDR3 protein sequence reads: CAISATDYGYTF. The DNA sequence follows: TGTGCCATCAGTGCCACAGACTATGGCTACACCTTC.